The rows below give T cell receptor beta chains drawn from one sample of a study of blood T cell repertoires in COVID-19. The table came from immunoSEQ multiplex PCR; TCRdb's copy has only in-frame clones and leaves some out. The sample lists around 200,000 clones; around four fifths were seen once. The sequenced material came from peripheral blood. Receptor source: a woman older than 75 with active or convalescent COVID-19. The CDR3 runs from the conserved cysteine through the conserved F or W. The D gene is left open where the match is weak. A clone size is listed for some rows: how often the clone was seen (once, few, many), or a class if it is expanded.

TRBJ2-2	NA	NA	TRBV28	CASTRDTGELFF	TGTGCCAGCACGAGAGACACCGGGGAGCTGTTTTTT
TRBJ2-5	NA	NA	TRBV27	CASSFYTTSRETQYF	TGTGCCAGCAGTTTCTATACCACCTCCCGGGAGACCCAGTACTTC
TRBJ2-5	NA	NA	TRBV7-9	CASSRQETQYF	TGTGCCAGCAGCCGCCAAGAGACCCAGTACTTC
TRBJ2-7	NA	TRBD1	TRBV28	CASSSTGGGLEQYF	TGTGCCAGCAGTTCGACAGGGGGCGGATTGGAGCAGTACTTC
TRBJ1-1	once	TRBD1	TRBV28	CASSVTGGGGTEAFF	TGTGCCAGCAGTGTGACAGGGGGAGGGGGCACTGAAGCTTTCTTT
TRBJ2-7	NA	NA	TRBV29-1	CSATESYEQYF	TGCAGCGCTACAGAATCCTACGAGCAGTACTTC
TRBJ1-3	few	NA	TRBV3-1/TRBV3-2	CASSPMTGTPSGNTIYF	TGTGCCAGCAGCCCGATGACGGGAACCCCCTCTGGAAACACCATATATTTT
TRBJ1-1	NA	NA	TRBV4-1	CASSQEETAVEAFF	TGCGCCAGCAGCCAAGAAGAGACAGCCGTTGAAGCTTTCTTT
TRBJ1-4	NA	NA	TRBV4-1	CASSYHGSGGGATNEKLFF	TGCGCCAGCAGCTATCACGGAAGCGGCGGGGGAGCAACTAATGAAAAACTGTTTTTT
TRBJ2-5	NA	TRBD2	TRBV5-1	CASRSSGGPQETQYF	TGCGCCAGCAGGTCTAGCGGGGGGCCTCAAGAGACCCAGTACTTC
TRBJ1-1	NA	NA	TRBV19	CASSIGGYTEAFF	TGTGCCAGTAGTATCGGGGGGTACACTGAAGCTTTCTTT
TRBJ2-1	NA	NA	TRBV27	CASSYPQGHQFNEQFF	TGTGCCAGCAGTTACCCCCAGGGACACCAATTCAATGAGCAGTTCTTC
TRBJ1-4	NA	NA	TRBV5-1	CASSLWRGGGEKLFF	TGCGCCAGCAGCTTGTGGAGGGGAGGTGGTGAAAAACTGTTTTTT
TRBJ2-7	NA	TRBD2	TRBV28	CASRILAGGPSEQYF	TGTGCCAGCAGGATCTTAGCGGGGGGGCCAAGCGAGCAGTACTTC
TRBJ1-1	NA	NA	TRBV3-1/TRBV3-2	CASSNDKYTEAFF	TGTGCCAGCAGCAACGACAAGTACACTGAAGCTTTCTTT
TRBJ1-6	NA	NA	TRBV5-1	CASSLRGRNSPLHF	TGCGCCAGCAGCTTGCGAGGTCGAAATTCACCCCTCCACTTT
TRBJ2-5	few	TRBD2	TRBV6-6	CASSPQSGVLGTQYF	TGTGCCAGCAGTCCTCAAAGCGGGGTCTTAGGGACCCAGTACTTC
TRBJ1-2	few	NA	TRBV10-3	CAISSVTNYGYTF	TGTGCCATCAGTTCGGTGACTAACTATGGCTACACCTTC
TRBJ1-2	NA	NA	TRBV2	CASSGFGDYGYTF	TGTGCCAGCAGTGGATTCGGGGACTATGGCTACACCTTC
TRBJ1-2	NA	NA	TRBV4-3	CASSQDSPLVAEANYGYTF	TGCGCCAGCAGCCAAGACTCCCCCCTGGTTGCGGAGGCTAACTATGGCTACACCTTC
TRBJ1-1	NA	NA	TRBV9	CASSAEGTTEAFF	TGTGCCAGCAGCGCAGAGGGTACCACTGAAGCTTTCTTT
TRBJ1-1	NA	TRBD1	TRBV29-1	CSVGDRPANTEAFF	TGCAGCGTCGGGGACAGACCAGCGAACACTGAAGCTTTCTTT
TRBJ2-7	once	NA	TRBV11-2	CASSLQKRDTLSF	TGTGCCAGCAGCTTACAAAAACGGGACACATTGAGCTTC
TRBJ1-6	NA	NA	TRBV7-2	CASSLGTPSGRLHF	TGTGCCAGCAGCCTAGGGACACCGAGTGGACGTCTCCACTTT
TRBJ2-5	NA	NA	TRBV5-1	CASSLTTSLETQYF	TGCGCCAGCAGCTTGACAACTAGCCTCGAGACCCAGTACTTC